The 17 T cell receptor beta chains below all came from one sample that was sequenced in a study of T cell responses to AZD1222 COVID-19 vaccine. The protocol was immunoSEQ multiplex PCR, while the TCRdb copy is restricted to in-frame clones and leaves out a portion. The top ten clones hold about 4.6% of a sample with 150,000 to 200,000 clones, 90% to 95% of them seen once. The sequencing here drew on peripheral blood, taken 28 days after the second AZD1222 dose. The receptors originated from an adult who received the AZD1222 COVID-19 vaccine.

The chain combines TRBV5-6 with TRBJ2-7; D ambiguous. Deletions cut 1 base from V and 0 bases from J, with 14 bases between. The CDR3 is made up of 16 amino acids. CDR1 SGHDT and CDR2 YYEEEE come from the germline V gene. The CDR3: CASSLTYTLSSYEQYF. The CDR3 bases are TGTGCCAGCAGCTTGACGTATACTCTCAGCTCCTACGAGCAGTACTTC.

This chain uses TRBV10-1 with TRBJ2-1, with 8 bases matching TRBD1. Germline V gives CDR1 WNHNN, CDR2 SYGVQD (reference sequence). Trimming took 0 bases from V and 8 from J; bases not matched to a gene: 0. The CDR3 length is 13 residues. CDR3 in DNA: TGCGCCAGCAGTGAGTCGACAGGGGATGAGCAGTTCTTC. This translates into CASSESTGDEQFF.

The chain uses TRBV11-2 and TRBJ2-7; D ambiguous. CDR3 size: 13 residues. Germline V gives CDR1 SGHAT, CDR2 FQNNGV. V gave up 5 bases and J gave up 6 bases, with 14 bases separating them. The CDR3 loop reads CASSPLRLLEQYF. The CDR3, as DNA: TGTGCCAGCAGCCCATTACGGTTGCTCGAGCAGTACTTC.

The gene calls are TRBV3-1 (or the pseudogene TRBV3-2) and TRBJ2-2; no clear D gene. V was clipped by 7 bases and J by 0 bases, with 9 bases between them. CDR3 length: 14 amino acids. Germline V gene lookup returns CDR1 LGHDT and CDR2 YNNKEL (reference sequence). CDR3 nucleotide sequence: TGTGCCAGCACCCCCGAAACGAACACCGGGGAGCTGTTTTTT. Protein: CASTPETNTGELFF.

The CDR3 DNA follows: TGTGCCAGCAGTGAAACAACCGGGACGCAAGAGACCCAGTACTTC. This codes for CASSETTGTQETQYF. The J gene is TRBJ2-5, the V gene TRBV25-1, with D possibly being TRBD1 or TRBD2 (5 bases each). Germline assignment: CDR1 MGHDK and CDR2 SYGVNS. The CDR3 contains 15 residues. Trimming pared 2 bases from V and 2 bases from J, leaving 12 bases between.

The rearrangement joins TRBV29-1 to TRBJ1-4, with unresolved D. Trimming took off 4 bases at V and 8 bases at J, with 8 bases between the two ends. Germline CDR1 and CDR2: SQVTM and ANQGSEA. The CDR3 extends over 11 amino acids. CDR3 loop: CSVGPPEKLFF. DNA of the CDR3: TGCAGCGTTGGACCACCCGAAAAACTGTTTTTT.

The rearrangement joins TRBV19 to TRBJ1-1; D is ambiguous. This CDR3 comprises 12 residues. The germline gives CDR1 LNHDA, CDR2 SQIVND (reference sequence). Trimming took off 3 bases at V and 10 bases at J, with 12 bases between the two ends. CDR3 in amino acids: CASSMGSLGAFF. In nucleotides, the CDR3 is TGTGCCAGTAGTATGGGATCCCTGGGAGCTTTCTTT.

J is TRBJ2-7 and V is TRBV3-1 (or the pseudogene TRBV3-2), with D perhaps matching TRBD2 (5 bases). This CDR3 is 15 amino acids long. In germline, CDR1 is LGHDT, CDR2 YNNKEL (reference sequence). Trimming removed 4 bases at V and 0 bases at J, with 13 bases between. The CDR3 spells CASSPGVALSYEQYF. The DNA of the CDR3 is TGTGCCAGCAGCCCCGGGGTCGCTCTCTCCTACGAGCAGTACTTC.

This chain joins TRBV20-1 and TRBJ2-1; 9 bases fit TRBD2. CDR3 length equals 15 residues. Germline-derived CDR1 and CDR2 are DFQATT and SNEGSKA (reference sequence). The V gene end was trimmed by 3 bases and the J gene end by 9 bases; junction bases not matched to a gene: 12. The CDR3 region has the DNA TGCAGTGCTAGTAGCGGGAGATTTGCATTAGCTGAGCAGTTCTTC. It codes for CSASSGRFALAEQFF.

The chain uses TRBV9 and TRBJ2-5; TRBD2 agrees at 9 bases. The V and J ends lost 2 bases and 4 bases, in that order; junction bases with no gene match: 12. The CDR3 is 17 residues long. Germline CDR1 SGDLS, CDR2 YYNGEE. CDR3 region: CASSVSAVAGVGETQYF. CDR3 DNA sequence: TGTGCCAGCAGCGTTAGCGCGGTAGCGGGAGTAGGAGAGACCCAGTACTTC.

The chain links TRBV6-5 to TRBJ2-1; D call uncertain. V lost 5 bases to trimming and J lost 9 bases, with 14 bases between them. The CDR3 is 13 amino acids. Germline CDR1 is MNHEY and CDR2 is SVGAGI. CDR3 sequence (DNA): TGTGCCAGCAGTAGGTCGGAAAAGGCTGAGCAGTTCTTC. This codes for CASSRSEKAEQFF.

DNA of the CDR3: TGCAGCGTTGTAGAGGGAGCTAACTATGGCTACACCTTC. Amino acids: CSVVEGANYGYTF. The chain joins TRBV29-1 to TRBJ1-2; unclear D gene. Germline values: CDR1 SQVTM, CDR2 ANQGSEA. CDR3 length equals 13 residues. V was trimmed by 4 bases and J by 0 bases, leaving 9 bases between them.

V is TRBV18 and J is TRBJ2-1; unclear D gene. The germline CDR1 and CDR2 sequences are KGHSH and LQKENI. The CDR3 covers 14 residues. V was clipped by 6 bases and J by 0 bases, with 9 bases between them. The CDR3: CASSRASSYNEQFF. The CDR3 DNA sequence: TGTGCCAGCTCCCGGGCGAGCTCCTACAATGAGCAGTTCTTC.

Here the CDR3 reads CASSVTSGTPGELFF. DNA of the CDR3: TGTGCCAGCAGCGTCACTAGCGGGACCCCCGGGGAGCTGTTTTTT. This chain connects TRBV9 to TRBJ2-2, with TRBD2 matching over 10 bases. Per the germline V gene, CDR1 is SGDLS and CDR2 is YYNGEE. There are 15 residues in the CDR3. V lost 2 bases and J lost 6; bases outside the gene matches: 4.

The V call is TRBV27, the J call TRBJ1-2; 8 bases match TRBD1. Per germline, CDR1 MNHEY and CDR2 SMNVEV (reference sequence). This CDR3 has 17 amino acids. The J segment lost 4 bases and the V segment lost 5 bases, leaving 15 bases of the junction unmatched. CDR3 protein: CASSDRDRHRFVYGYTF. CDR3 DNA sequence: TGTGCCAGCAGTGACCGGGACAGGCATCGATTTGTCTATGGCTACACCTTC.

The chain links TRBV6-5 to TRBJ1-2, with a possible D match to TRBD1 (5 bases). The germline V and J ends were trimmed by 2 bases and 3 bases, with 10 bases remaining between them. Germline V gives CDR1 MNHEY, CDR2 SVGAGI. The CDR3 is 14 amino acids. This CDR3 is CASSYRQGYYGYTF. CDR3 sequence (DNA): TGTGCCAGCAGTTACCGTCAGGGATACTATGGCTACACCTTC.

This rearrangement joins TRBV7-9 to TRBJ1-2, with 11 bases fitting TRBD1. This CDR3 contains 15 residues. Trimming cost V 5 bases and J 7 bases; bases outside gene matches: 9. Germline CDR1 is SEHNR and CDR2 is FQNEAQ (reference sequence). In nucleotides, the CDR3 is TGTGCCAGCAGCCCCCCCGGACAGGGGGCGGGTGGCTACACCTTC. Residues: CASSPPGQGAGGYTF.